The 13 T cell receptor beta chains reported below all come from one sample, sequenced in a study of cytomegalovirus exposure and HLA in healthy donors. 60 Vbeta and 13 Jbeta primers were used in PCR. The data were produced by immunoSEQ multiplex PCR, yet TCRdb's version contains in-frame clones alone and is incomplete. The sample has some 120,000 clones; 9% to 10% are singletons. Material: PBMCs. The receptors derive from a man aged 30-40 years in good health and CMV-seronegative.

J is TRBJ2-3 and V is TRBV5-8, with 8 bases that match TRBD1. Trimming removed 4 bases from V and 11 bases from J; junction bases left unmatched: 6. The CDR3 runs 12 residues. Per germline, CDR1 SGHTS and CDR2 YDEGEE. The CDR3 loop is CASSRQGMKQYF. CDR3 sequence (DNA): TGTGCCAGCAGCCGACAGGGGATGAAGCAGTATTTT.

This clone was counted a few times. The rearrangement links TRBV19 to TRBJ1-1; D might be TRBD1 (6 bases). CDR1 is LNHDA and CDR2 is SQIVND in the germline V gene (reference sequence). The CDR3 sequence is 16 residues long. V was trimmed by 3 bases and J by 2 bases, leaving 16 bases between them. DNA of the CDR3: TGTGCCAGTAGTATTGCCCCGTGGACAGTTAACACTGAAGCTTTCTTT. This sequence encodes CASSIAPWTVNTEAFF.

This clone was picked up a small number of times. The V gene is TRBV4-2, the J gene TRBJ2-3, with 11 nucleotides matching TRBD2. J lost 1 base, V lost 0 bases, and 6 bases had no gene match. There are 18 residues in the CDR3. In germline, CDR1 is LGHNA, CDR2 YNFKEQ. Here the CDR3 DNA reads TGTGCCAGCAGCCAAGATATACTAGCGGGGGCCGGCACAGATACGCAGTATTTT. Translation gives CASSQDILAGAGTDTQYF.

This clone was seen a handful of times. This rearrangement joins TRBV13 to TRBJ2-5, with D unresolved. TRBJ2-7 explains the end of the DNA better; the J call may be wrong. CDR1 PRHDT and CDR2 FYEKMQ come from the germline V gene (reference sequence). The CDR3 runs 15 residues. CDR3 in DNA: TGTGCCAGCAGCTTAGGTGTTGGCGGTACCTACGAGCAGTACTTC. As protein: CASSLGVGGTYEQYF.

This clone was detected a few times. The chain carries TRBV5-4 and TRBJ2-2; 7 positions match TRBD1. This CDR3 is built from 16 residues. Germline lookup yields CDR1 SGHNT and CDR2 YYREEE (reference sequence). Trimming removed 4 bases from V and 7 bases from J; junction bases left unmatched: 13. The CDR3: CASSRGADRVSGELFF. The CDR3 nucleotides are TGTGCCAGCAGCCGCGGTGCCGACAGGGTTAGCGGGGAGCTGTTTTTT.

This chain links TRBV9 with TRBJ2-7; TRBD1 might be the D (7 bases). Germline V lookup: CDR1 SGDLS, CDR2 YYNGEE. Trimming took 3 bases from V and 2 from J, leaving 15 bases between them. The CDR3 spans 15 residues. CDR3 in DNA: TGTGCCAGCAGCGCGGGGGACAGTAAGACCTACGAGCAGTACTTC. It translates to CASSAGDSKTYEQYF.

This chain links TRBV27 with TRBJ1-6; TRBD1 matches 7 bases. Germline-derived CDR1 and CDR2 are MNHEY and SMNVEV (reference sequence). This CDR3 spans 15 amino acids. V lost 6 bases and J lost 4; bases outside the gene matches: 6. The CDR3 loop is CASSLRQGYNSPLHF. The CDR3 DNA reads TGTGCCAGCAGCCTACGACAGGGATATAATTCACCCCTCCACTTT.

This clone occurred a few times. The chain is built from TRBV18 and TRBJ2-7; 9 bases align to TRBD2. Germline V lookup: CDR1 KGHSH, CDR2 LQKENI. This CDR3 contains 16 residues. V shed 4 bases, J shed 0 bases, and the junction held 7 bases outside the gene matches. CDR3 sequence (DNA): TGTGCCAGCTCACGACCCTTTAGCGGGGGCTCCTACGAGCAGTACTTC. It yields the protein CASSRPFSGGSYEQYF. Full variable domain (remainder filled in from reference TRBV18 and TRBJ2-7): NAGVMQNPRHLVRRRGQEARLRCSPMKGHSHVYWYRQLPEEGLKFMVYLQKENIIDESGMPKERFSAEFPKEGPSILRIQQVVRGDSAAYFCASSRPFSGGSYEQYFGPGTRLTVT.

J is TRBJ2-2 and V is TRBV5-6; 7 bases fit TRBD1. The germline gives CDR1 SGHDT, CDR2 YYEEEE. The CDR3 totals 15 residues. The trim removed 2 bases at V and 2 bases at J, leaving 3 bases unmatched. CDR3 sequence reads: CASSFNRGNTGELFF. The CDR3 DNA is TGTGCCAGCAGCTTTAACAGGGGAAACACCGGGGAGCTGTTTTTT.

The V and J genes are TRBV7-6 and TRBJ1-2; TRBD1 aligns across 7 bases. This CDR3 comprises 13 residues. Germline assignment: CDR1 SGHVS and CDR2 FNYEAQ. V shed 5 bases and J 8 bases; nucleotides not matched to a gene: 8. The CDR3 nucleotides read TGTGCCAGCAGCACTCGGACAGGTTCCGGCTACACCTTC. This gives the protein CASSTRTGSGYTF.

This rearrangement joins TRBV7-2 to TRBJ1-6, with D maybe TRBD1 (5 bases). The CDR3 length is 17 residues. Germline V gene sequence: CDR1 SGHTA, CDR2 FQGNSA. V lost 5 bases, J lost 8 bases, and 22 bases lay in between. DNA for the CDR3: TGTGCCAGCAGCGGTAATTGGGCAGGACGACAGTATTCACCCCTCCACTTT. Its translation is CASSGNWAGRQYSPLHF.

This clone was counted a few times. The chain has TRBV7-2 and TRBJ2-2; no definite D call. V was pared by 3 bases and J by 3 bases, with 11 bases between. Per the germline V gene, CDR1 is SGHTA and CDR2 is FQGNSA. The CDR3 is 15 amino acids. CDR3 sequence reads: CASSFRLRDTGELFF. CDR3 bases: TGTGCCAGCAGCTTCAGACTGCGAGACACCGGGGAGCTGTTTTTT.

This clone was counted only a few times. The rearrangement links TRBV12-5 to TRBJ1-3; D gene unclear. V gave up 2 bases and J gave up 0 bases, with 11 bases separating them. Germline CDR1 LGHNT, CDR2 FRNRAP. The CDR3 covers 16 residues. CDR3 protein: CASGLTSGSSGNTIYF. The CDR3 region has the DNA TGTGCTAGTGGTTTGACCTCGGGGAGCTCTGGAAACACCATATATTTT.